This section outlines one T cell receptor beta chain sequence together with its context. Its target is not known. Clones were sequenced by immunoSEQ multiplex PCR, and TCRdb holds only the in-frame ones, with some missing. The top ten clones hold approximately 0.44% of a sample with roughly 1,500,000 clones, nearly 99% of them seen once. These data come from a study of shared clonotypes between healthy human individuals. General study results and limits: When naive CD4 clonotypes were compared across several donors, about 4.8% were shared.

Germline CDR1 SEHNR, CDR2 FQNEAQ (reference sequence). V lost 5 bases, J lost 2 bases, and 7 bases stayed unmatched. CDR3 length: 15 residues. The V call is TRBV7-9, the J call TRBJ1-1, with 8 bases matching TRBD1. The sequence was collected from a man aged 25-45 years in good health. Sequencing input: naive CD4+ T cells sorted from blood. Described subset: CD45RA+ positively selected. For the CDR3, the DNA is TGTGCCAGCAGCCGGTCGGGGACAGGAAACACTGAAGCTTTCTTT. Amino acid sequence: CASSRSGTGNTEAFF.